The 9 T cell receptor beta chains below all came from one sample that was sequenced in a study of T-cell reconstitution after alpha-beta-depleted transplantation in children. Preparation of the TCRbeta library involved a method that used unique molecular identifiers. From the PCR reads, TCRdb called clonotypes with MiXCR, one entry per CDR3 protein. The sample carries about 440,000 distinct CDR3 sequences, roughly 43% recorded once. Sequences were derived from PBMCs, sampled before TCRalphabeta/CD19-depleted stem cell transplant. The receptors originated from a girl aged 2 to 10 with aplastic anemia, due to receive a stem cell transplant.

This clonotype was seen many times. DNA for the CDR3: TGTGCCAGCAGCCTTATCGTTCCGGGACAGCAGTACTTC. Translation gives CASSLIVPGQQYF. The J gene is TRBJ2-7, the V gene TRBV14; TRBD1 or TRBD2 may be the D gene (5 bases each). The CDR3 totals 13 residues. The V end lost 4 bases, the J end lost 8 bases, and 15 bases lay between the germline ends. CDR1 is SGHDN and CDR2 is FVKESK in the germline V gene.

The V call is TRBV5-6, the J call TRBJ2-1; D is undetermined. CDR3 length equals 13 residues. CDR1 and CDR2 (germline): SGHDT, YYEEEE. V was cut by 0 bases and J by 5 bases, with 6 bases left in between. This CDR3 reads CASSLGWDNEQFF. In DNA, the CDR3 is TGTGCCAGCAGCTTGGGATGGGACAATGAGCAGTTCTTC.

The rearrangement links TRBV9 to TRBJ2-1; 8 bases map to TRBD2. The CDR3 totals 16 residues. Losses at the gene ends were 10 bases for V and 5 bases for J; bases not matched to a gene: 17. Germline CDR1 is SGDLS and CDR2 is YYNGEE. The CDR3 here is CAHSGEAPRANNEQFF. The CDR3 DNA is TGTGCCCATAGCGGGGAGGCACCGAGGGCAAACAATGAGCAGTTCTTC.

The chain carries TRBV12-3 or TRBV12-4 and TRBJ2-7; 8 nucleotides agree with TRBD1. V lost 7 bases, J lost 1 base, and 6 bases stayed unmatched. This CDR3 is 14 amino acids long. The CDR3 nucleotides read TGTGCCAGCACTGGAGGACAGGGTTCCTACGAGCAGTACTTC. This translates into CASTGGQGSYEQYF.

The J gene is TRBJ2-1, the V gene TRBV7-9; 15 bases agree with TRBD2. CDR1 and CDR2 (germline): SEHNR, FQNEAQ (reference sequence). Unmatched junction bases numbered 5, after V lost 5 bases and J lost 3 bases. This CDR3 has 17 amino acids. The DNA for the CDR3 is TGTGCCAGCAGCGGCGGACTAGCGGGAGGGATCTACAATGAGCAGTTCTTC. This translates into CASSGGLAGGIYNEQFF.

The chain is built from TRBV28 and TRBJ2-7, with 9 positions matching TRBD1. With V trimmed by 6 bases and J by 5 bases, 11 bases remained unmatched. Per the germline V gene, CDR1 is MDHEN and CDR2 is SYDVKM. The CDR3 has 15 amino acids. The CDR3 sequence: CASSPRDRAGDEQYF. In DNA form, the CDR3 reads TGTGCCAGCAGCCCCCGGGACAGGGCGGGGGACGAGCAGTACTTC.

The chain uses TRBV15 and TRBJ2-7; TRBD1 is a possible D gene (6 bases). Germline V lookup: CDR1 LNHNV, CDR2 YYDKDF (reference sequence). The CDR3 spans 13 residues. V lost 5 bases and J lost 4, with 12 bases in between. As DNA, the CDR3 is TGTGCCACCAGCGTAGGGGGACGGTACGAGCAGTACTTC. Protein: CATSVGGRYEQYF. The full variable domain, its missing parts supplied by reference TRBV15 and TRBJ2-7, is DAMVIQNPRYQVTQFGKPVTLSCSQTLNHNVMYWYQQKSSQAPKLLFHYYDKDFNNEADTPDNFQSRRPNTSFCFLDIRSPGLGDTAMYLCATSVGGRYEQYFGPGTRLTVT.

The chain carries TRBV20-1 and TRBJ2-3; D is uncertain. Trimming stripped 0 bases from V and 0 bases from J, with 10 bases between. There are 15 residues in the CDR3. Germline lookup yields CDR1 DFQATT and CDR2 SNEGSKA (reference sequence). CDR3 nucleotide sequence: TGCAGTGCTAGAGATTGGCTAGTGAGCACAGATACGCAGTATTTT. Protein product: CSARDWLVSTDTQYF.

This clonotype was recorded many times. CDR3 bases: TGCAGTGCTACAACCGGGACTTTAAGGGAGCAGTACTTC. Translated, it gives CSATTGTLREQYF. The chain couples TRBV20-1 to TRBJ2-7, with D perhaps TRBD2 (6 bases). Per the germline V gene, CDR1 is DFQATT and CDR2 is SNEGSKA (reference sequence). CDR3 length equals 13 residues. Trimming took off 4 bases at V and 7 bases at J, with 17 bases between the two ends.